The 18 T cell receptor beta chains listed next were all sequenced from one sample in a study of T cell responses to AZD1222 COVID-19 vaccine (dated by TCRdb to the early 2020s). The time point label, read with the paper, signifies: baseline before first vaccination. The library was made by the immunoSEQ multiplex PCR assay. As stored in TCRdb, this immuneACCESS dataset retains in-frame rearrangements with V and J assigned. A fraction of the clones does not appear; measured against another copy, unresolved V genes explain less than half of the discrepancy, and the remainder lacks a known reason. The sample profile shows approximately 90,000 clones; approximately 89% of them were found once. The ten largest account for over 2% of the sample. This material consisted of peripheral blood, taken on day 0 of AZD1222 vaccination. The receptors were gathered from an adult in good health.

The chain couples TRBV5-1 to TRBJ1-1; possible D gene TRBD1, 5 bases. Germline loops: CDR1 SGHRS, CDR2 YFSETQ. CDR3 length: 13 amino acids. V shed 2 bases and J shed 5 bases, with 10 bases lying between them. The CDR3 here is CASSFTPGTEAFF. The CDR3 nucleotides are TGCGCCAGCAGCTTTACTCCAGGGACTGAAGCTTTCTTT.

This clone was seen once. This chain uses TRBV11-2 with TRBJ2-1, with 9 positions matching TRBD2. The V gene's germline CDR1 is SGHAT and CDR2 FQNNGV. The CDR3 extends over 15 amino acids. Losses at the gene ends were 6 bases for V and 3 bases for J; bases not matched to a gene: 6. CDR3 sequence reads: CASRKREVGYNEQFF. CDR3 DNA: TGTGCCAGCAGGAAGCGGGAGGTCGGCTACAATGAGCAGTTCTTC.

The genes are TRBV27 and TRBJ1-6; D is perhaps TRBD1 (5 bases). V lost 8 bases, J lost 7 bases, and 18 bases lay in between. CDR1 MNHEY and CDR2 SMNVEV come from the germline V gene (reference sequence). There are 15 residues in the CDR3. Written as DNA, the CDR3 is TGTGCCAGCCGAACCACCAGGACACGAAATTCACCCCTCCACTTT. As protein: CASRTTRTRNSPLHF.

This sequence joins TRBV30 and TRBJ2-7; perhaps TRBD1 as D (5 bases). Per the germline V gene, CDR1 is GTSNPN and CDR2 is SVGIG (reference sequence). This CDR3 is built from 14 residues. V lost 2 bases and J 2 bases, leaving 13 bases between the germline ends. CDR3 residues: CAWSTFDSPYEQYF. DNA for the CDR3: TGTGCCTGGAGTACCTTCGACAGCCCCTACGAGCAGTACTTC.

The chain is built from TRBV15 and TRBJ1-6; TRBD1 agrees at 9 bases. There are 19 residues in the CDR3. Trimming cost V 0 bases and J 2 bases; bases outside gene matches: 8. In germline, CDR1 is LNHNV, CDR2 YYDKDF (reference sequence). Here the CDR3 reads CATSRDLGQGPTYNSPLHF. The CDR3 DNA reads TGTGCCACCAGCAGAGATCTTGGACAGGGGCCTACCTATAATTCACCCCTCCACTTT.

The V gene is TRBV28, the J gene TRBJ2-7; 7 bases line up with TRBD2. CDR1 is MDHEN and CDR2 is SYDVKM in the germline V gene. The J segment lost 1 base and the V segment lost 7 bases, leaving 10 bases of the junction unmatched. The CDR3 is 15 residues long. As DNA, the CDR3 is TGTGCCAGCACCCTAGCCATGGGGGGGTCCTACGAGCAGTACTTC. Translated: CASTLAMGGSYEQYF. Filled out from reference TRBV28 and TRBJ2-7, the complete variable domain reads DVKVTQSSRYLVKRTGEKVFLECVQDMDHENMFWYRQDPGLGLRLIYFSYDVKMKEKGDIPEGYSVSREKKERFSLILESASTNQTSMYLCASTLAMGGSYEQYFGPGTRLTVT.

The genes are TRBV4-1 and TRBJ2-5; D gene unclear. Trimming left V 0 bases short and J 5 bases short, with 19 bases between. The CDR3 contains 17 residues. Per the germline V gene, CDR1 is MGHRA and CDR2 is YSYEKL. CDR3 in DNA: TGCGCCAGCAGCCAAGATTGGCAGGCCCCAGTTTCGGAGACCCAGTACTTC. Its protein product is CASSQDWQAPVSETQYF.

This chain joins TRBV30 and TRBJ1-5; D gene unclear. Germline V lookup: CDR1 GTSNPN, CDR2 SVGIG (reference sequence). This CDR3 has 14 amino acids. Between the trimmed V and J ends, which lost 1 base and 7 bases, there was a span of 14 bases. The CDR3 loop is CAWSGALIRQPQHF. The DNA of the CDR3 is TGTGCCTGGAGTGGGGCTCTTATTCGACAGCCCCAGCATTTT.

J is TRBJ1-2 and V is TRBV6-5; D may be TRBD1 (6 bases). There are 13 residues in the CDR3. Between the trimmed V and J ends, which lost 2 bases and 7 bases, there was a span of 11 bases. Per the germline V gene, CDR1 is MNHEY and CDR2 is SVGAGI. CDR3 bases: TGTGCCAGCAGTTACGGCAGGGGTGCTGGCTACACCTTC. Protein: CASSYGRGAGYTF.

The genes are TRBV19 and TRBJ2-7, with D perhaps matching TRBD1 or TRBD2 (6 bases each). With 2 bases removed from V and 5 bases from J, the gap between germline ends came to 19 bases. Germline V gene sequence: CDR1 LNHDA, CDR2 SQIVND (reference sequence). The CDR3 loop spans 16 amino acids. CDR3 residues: CASSINGGGPSDEQYF. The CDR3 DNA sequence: TGTGCCAGTAGTATAAATGGTGGGGGGCCGAGTGACGAGCAGTACTTC.

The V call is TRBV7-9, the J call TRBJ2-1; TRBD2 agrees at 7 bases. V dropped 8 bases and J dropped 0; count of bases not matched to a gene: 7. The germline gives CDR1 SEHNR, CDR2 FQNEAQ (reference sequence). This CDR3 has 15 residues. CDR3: CASLLADPSYNEQFF. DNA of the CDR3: TGTGCCAGCCTCCTAGCGGACCCCTCCTACAATGAGCAGTTCTTC. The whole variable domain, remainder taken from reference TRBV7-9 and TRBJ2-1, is DTGVSQNPRHKITKRGQNVTFRCDPISEHNRLYWYRQTLGQGPEFLTYFQNEAQLEKSRLLSDRFSAERPKGSFSTLEIQRTEQGDSAMYLCASLLADPSYNEQFFGPGTRLTVL.

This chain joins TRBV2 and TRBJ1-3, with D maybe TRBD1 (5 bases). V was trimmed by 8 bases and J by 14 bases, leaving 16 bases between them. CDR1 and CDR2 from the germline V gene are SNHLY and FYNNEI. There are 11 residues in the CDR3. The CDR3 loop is CASRTSGTLYF. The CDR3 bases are TGTGCCAGCCGTACCTCAGGGACCTTATATTTT.

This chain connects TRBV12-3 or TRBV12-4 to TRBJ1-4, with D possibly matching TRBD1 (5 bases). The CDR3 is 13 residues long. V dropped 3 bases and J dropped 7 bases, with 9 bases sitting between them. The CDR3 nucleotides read TGTGCCAGCAGTTTCAGGACATTTGAAAAACTGTTTTTT. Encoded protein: CASSFRTFEKLFF.

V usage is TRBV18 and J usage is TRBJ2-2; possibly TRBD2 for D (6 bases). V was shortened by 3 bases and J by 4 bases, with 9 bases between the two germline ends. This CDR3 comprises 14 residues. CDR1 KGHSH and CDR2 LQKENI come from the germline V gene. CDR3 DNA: TGTGCCAGCTCACCTAGGGAGGCCACCGGGGAGCTGTTTTTT. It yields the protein CASSPREATGELFF.

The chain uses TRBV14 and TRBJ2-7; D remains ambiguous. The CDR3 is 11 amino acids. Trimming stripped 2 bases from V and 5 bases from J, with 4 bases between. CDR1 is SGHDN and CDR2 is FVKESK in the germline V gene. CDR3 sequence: CASSQTHEQYF. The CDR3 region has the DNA TGTGCCAGCAGCCAAACCCACGAGCAGTACTTC.

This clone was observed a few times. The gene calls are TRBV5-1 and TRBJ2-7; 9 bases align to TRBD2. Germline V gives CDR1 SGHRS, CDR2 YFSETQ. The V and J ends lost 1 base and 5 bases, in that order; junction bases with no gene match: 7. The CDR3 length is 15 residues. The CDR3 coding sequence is TGCGCCAGCAGCTTGTTTCTAGCGGGAAACAACGAGCAGTACTTC. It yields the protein CASSLFLAGNNEQYF.

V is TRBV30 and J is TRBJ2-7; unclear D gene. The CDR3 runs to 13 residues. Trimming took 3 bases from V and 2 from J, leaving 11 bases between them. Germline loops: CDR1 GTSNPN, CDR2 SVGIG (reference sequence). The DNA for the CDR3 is TGTGCCTGGAGCGATCCTCCCCCCTACGAGCAGTACTTC. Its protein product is CAWSDPPPYEQYF.

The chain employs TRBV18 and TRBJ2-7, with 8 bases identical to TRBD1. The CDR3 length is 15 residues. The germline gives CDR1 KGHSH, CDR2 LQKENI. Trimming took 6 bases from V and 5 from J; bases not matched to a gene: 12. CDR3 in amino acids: CASSPGQGTINEQYF. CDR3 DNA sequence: TGTGCCAGCTCCCCCGGACAGGGAACGATTAACGAGCAGTACTTC.